A single sample is the source of the 14 T cell receptor beta chains below, sequenced in a study of T cell responses to AZD1222 COVID-19 vaccine. Only in-frame clones appear in the TCRdb table, and some are missing; sequencing was by immunoSEQ multiplex PCR. There are 100,000 to 150,000 clones in the sample; more than 85% occur only once, and 1.5% to 2% lies in the top ten. The material was peripheral blood, obtained 28 days after the second AZD1222 dose. Source of these receptors: an adult who received the AZD1222 COVID-19 vaccine.

This chain connects TRBV6-8 to TRBJ2-3; possible D gene TRBD2, 6 bases. The V end lost 3 bases, the J end lost 0 bases, and 16 bases lay between the germline ends. The CDR3 runs 17 residues. Germline values: CDR1 MNHGY, CDR2 SAAAGT. CDR3 residues: CASSYALGGNSTDTQYF. For the CDR3, the DNA is TGTGCCAGCAGTTATGCTCTGGGCGGGAATAGCACAGATACGCAGTATTTT.

V gene TRBV3-1 (or the pseudogene TRBV3-2) combines with J gene TRBJ1-1; D remains ambiguous. Trimming left V 7 bases short and J 0 bases short, with 9 bases between. Germline CDR1 reads LGHDT; CDR2 reads YNNKEL (reference sequence). The CDR3 length is 13 residues. The CDR3 nucleotides read TGTGCCAGCAACCGCGGGGTGAACACTGAAGCTTTCTTT. Amino acids: CASNRGVNTEAFF.

The J gene is TRBJ2-5, the V gene TRBV29-1; TRBD2 aligns across 10 bases. Germline V lookup: CDR1 SQVTM, CDR2 ANQGSEA. V lost 3 bases and J lost 1; bases outside the gene matches: 11. CDR3 length: 17 residues. Here the CDR3 reads CSVDVWLAGVLQETQYF. In DNA, the CDR3 is TGCAGCGTTGATGTGTGGCTAGCGGGGGTTCTCCAAGAGACCCAGTACTTC.

V usage is TRBV7-8 and J usage is TRBJ2-2; tentative D call: TRBD2 (6 bases). The CDR3 spans 18 residues. V lost 2 bases, J lost 6 bases, and 22 bases lay in between. Germline loops: CDR1 SGHVS, CDR2 FQNEAQ. CDR3: CASSLWVRRGSGSGELFF. The CDR3 DNA reads as TGTGCCAGCAGCTTATGGGTCCGACGGGGGAGCGGGTCCGGGGAGCTGTTTTTT.

This chain connects TRBV4-1 to TRBJ1-2; no clear D gene. The germline CDR1 and CDR2 sequences are MGHRA and YSYEKL. This CDR3 contains 13 residues. Trimming removed 0 bases at V and 1 base at J, with 3 bases between. The CDR3 bases are TGCGCCAGCAGCCAAGATAATAACTATGGCTACACCTTC. It encodes CASSQDNNYGYTF.

This chain joins TRBV4-1 and TRBJ2-5; D gene uncertain. Germline CDR1 reads MGHRA; CDR2 reads YSYEKL. This CDR3 region has 16 residues. V was pared by 2 bases and J by 2 bases, with 15 bases between. CDR3 in DNA: TGCGCCAGCAGCCAATCCCCGTCGGGTCCTCAAGAGACCCAGTACTTC. Translated, it gives CASSQSPSGPQETQYF.

The chain is built from TRBV4-1 and TRBJ2-7; 7 bases map to TRBD1. The V gene end was trimmed by 4 bases and the J gene end by 0 bases; junction bases not matched to a gene: 3. This CDR3 has 14 amino acids. Germline V gives CDR1 MGHRA, CDR2 YSYEKL. The CDR3 protein is CASSPGDSSYEQYV. DNA for the CDR3: TGCGCCAGCAGCCCCGGGGACAGCTCCTACGAGCAGTACGTC.

The chain employs TRBV9 and TRBJ2-6; D possibly matches TRBD1 or TRBD2 (5 bases each). This CDR3 is built from 16 residues. CDR1 and CDR2 (germline): SGDLS, YYNGEE. The V end lost 2 bases, the J end lost 2 bases, and 11 bases lay between the germline ends. CDR3 residues: CASSVHWDPGANVLTF. CDR3 nucleotide sequence: TGTGCCAGCAGCGTTCACTGGGACCCTGGGGCCAACGTCCTGACTTTC.

The chain joins TRBV10-3 to TRBJ1-5; TRBD1 matches at 8 bases. Germline V gene lookup returns CDR1 ENHRY and CDR2 SYGVKD. This CDR3 contains 15 residues. J was trimmed by 6 bases and V by 11 bases; bases with no gene match: 15. This CDR3 reads CASGMDREDSQPQHF. The CDR3 DNA reads TGTGCCTCCGGGATGGACAGGGAGGATAGTCAGCCCCAGCATTTT.

This chain joins TRBV7-8 and TRBJ2-2; 9 bases agree with TRBD1. This CDR3 has 17 amino acids. The V and J ends lost 4 bases and 7 bases, in that order; junction bases with no gene match: 13. Germline V gene lookup returns CDR1 SGHVS and CDR2 FQNEAQ. CDR3 sequence (DNA): TGTGCCAGCAGCTCGCCAGCCGGGACAGGGAGGATCGGGGAGCTGTTTTTT. It codes for CASSSPAGTGRIGELFF.

This clone has just one count. The chain uses TRBV4-3 and TRBJ2-3; D is possibly TRBD2 (7 bases). CDR3 length: 16 amino acids. CDR1 LGHNA and CDR2 YSLEER come from the germline V gene. Trimming pared 0 bases from V and 5 bases from J, leaving 15 bases between. The CDR3 nucleotides read TGCGCCAGCAGCCAAGACGGAGCGGGACAAGGAGATACGCAGTATTTT. Protein product: CASSQDGAGQGDTQYF.

The J gene is TRBJ1-2, the V gene TRBV4-1; 7 bases map to TRBD1. The trim removed 1 base at V and 4 bases at J, leaving 12 bases unmatched. In germline, CDR1 is MGHRA, CDR2 YSYEKL. This CDR3 is 17 amino acids long. Written as DNA, the CDR3 is TGCGCCAGCAGCCAAGGGAGGGTGCGACAGGGCTCCTATGGCTACACCTTC. Translation gives CASSQGRVRQGSYGYTF.

The rearrangement joins TRBV24-1 to TRBJ2-7; maybe TRBD1 (7 bases). The CDR3 runs to 16 residues. Germline V lookup: CDR1 KGHDR, CDR2 SFDVKD. V dropped 2 bases and J dropped 1 base, with 14 bases sitting between them. The CDR3 region is CATSDWRGQGSYEQYF. The CDR3, as DNA: TGTGCCACCAGTGATTGGAGGGGGCAGGGGTCCTACGAGCAGTACTTC.

The genes are TRBV21-1 and TRBJ1-5; the table's TRBD1 call for D was not verified on the DNA. TRBV21-1 is flagged as a pseudogene. The CDR3 is 15 residues long. The CDR3 sequence is CASSTRGQGAQPQHF. CDR3 sequence (DNA): TGTGCCAGCAGCACCCGGGGACAGGGGGCGCAGCCCCAGCATTTT.